The clone carrying this T cell receptor (beta chain) showed up many times. As yet, its antigen is unknown. Trimming shortened V by 2 bases and J by 0 bases, and 26 bases separated the two germline ends. From germline, CDR1 is ENHRY and CDR2 SYGVKD. This CDR3 region has 20 residues. Sequencing libraries for TCR beta were prepared with iRepertoire HTBI primers and Arm-PCR of CDR3 regions. In TCRdb, the multiplex PCR reads were re-called with MiXCR into one record per CDR3 protein. The sample comprises about 340,000 distinct CDR3 sequences, around a fifth of which are singletons, and 29% rests with the top ten. Time point specified: persistent/refractory GD, antithyroid drugs over 5 years with positive TRAb. Researchers made the TCR library from RNA that was extracted from PBMCs. EDTA tubes were used for drawing approximately 8.4 milliliters of peripheral blood. The data belong to a study of regulatory T cells in long-lasting Graves disease. General study results and limits: TRBV28 was favored in persistent disease, as were TRBJ1-2 and TRBJ2-5.

The origin of this receptor is a female donor with Graves disease. Sequencing used peripheral blood mononuclear cells (PBMCs), obtained when the disease was refractory, from a patient treated with antithyroid drugs. The chain has TRBV10-3 and TRBJ2-7; D possibly corresponds to TRBD1 (6 bases). CDR3 nucleotides: TGTGCCATCAGTGAGAAAGGGTACCCGACCAAGGACAGAAGCTCCTACGAGCAGTACTTC. Amino acid sequence: CAISEKGYPTKDRSSYEQYF.